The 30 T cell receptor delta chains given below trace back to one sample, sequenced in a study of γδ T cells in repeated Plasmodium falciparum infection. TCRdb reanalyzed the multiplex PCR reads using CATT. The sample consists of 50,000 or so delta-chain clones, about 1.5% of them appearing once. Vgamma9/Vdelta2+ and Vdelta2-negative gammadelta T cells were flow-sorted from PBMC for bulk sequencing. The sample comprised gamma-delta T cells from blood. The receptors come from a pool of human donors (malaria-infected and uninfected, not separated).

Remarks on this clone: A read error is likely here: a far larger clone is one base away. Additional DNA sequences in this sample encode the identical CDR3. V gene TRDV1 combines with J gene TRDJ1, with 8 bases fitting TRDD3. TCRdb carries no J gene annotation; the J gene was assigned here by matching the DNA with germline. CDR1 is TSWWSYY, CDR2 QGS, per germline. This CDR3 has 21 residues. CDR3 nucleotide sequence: TGTGCCCTTGGGCCCCAGAGGGCGTCCTTTGGGATACGGGGAAGGACCGATAAACTCATCTTT. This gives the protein CALGPQRASFGIRGRTDKLIF.

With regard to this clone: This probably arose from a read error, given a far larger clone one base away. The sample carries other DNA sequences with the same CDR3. The CDR3 protein is CALGELLWGTSLKYTDKLIF. The CDR3 nucleotides read TGTGCTCTTGGGGAGTTACTCTGGGGGACGAGTCTAAAGTACACCGATAAACTCATCTTT. J is TRDJ1 and V is TRDV1; TRDD3 agrees at 8 bases. The J gene, missing from TCRdb, was assigned here through DNA to germline matching. The V gene end was trimmed by 3 bases and the J gene end by 0 bases; junction bases not matched to a gene: 18. CDR3 length equals 20 residues. Germline V CDR1 and CDR2: TSWWSYY, QGS.

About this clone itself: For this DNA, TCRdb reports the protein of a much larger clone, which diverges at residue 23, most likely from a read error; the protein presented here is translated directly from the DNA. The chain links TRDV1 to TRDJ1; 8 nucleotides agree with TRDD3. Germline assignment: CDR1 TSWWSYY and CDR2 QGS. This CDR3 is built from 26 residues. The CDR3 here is CALGEPSPFSTFILLGAPAYTDELIF. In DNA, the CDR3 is TGTGCTCTTGGGGAACCTTCACCCTTTTCTACGTTTATACTACTGGGGGCCCCGGCGTACACCGATGAACTCATCTTT.

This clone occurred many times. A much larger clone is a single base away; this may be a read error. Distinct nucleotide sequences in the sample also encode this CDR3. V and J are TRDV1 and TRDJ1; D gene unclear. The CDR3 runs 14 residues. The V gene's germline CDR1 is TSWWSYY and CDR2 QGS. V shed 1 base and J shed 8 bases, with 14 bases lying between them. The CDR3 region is CALGEPDPLLKLIF. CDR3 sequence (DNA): TGTGCTCTTGGGGAACCGGATCCTTTACTGAAACTCATCTTT.

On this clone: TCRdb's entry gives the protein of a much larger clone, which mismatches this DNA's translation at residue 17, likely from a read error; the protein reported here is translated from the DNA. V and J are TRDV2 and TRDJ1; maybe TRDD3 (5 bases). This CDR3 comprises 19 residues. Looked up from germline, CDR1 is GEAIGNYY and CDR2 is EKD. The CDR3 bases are TGTGCCTGTGACACCGCTTGGAGGGCTGATACTGCCCCCACCGATAAACCCATCTTT. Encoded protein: CACDTAWRADTAPTDKPIF.

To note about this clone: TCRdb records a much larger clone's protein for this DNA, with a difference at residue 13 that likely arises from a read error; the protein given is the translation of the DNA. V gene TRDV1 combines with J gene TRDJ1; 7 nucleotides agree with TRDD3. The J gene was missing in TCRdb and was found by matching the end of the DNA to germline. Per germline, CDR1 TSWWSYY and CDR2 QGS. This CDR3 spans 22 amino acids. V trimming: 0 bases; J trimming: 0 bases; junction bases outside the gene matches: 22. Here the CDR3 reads CALGELAFYWGLRVSNTDKLIF. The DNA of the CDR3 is TGTGCTCTTGGGGAACTAGCTTTCTACTGGGGACTGAGGGTCTCTAACACCGATAAACTCATCTTT.

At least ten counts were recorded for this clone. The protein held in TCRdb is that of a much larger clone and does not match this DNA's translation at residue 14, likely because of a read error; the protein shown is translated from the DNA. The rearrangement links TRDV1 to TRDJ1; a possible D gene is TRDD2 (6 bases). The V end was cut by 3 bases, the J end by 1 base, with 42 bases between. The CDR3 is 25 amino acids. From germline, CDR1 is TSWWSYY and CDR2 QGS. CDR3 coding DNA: TGTGCTCTTGGGGACAGAGGAGTTTGGTCCTTCCCACTGCGGCAAGGGGTTCCACGCACCGATAAACTCATCTTT. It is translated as CALGDRGVWSFPLRQGVPRTDKLIF.

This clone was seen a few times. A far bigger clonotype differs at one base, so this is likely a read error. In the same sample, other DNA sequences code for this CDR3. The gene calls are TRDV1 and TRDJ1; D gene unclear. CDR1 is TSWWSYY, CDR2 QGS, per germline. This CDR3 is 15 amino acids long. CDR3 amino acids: CAKGRGTGSTDKLIF. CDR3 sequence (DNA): TGTGCCAAAGGGCGAGGAACCGGCTCCACCGATAAACTCATCTTT.

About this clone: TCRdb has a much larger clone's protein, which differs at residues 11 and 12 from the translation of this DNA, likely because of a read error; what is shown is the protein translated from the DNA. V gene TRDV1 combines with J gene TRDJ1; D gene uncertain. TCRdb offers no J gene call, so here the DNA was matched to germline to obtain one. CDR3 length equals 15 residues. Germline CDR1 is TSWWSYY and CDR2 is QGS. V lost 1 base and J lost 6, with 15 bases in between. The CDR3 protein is CALGEPQFRTHKLIF. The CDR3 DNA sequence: TGTGCTCTTGGGGAACCCCAGTTCCGTACCCATAAACTCATCTTT.

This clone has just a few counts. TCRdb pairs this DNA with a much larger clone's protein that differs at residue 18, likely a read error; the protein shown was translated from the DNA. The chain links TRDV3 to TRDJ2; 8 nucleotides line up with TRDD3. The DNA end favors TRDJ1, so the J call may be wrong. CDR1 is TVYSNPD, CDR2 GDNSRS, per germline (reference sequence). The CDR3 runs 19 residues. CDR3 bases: TGTGCCTCCCCCGAGCCGACTACTCAATACTGGGGGTCGACAGCACAACTCATCTTT. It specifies CASPEPTTQYWGSTAQLIF.

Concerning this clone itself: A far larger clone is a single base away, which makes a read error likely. The CDR3 is CALRRGYDLYTDKLIF. The CDR3 coding sequence is TGTGCCCTGCGACGGGGATACGATCTGTACACCGATAAACTCATCTTT. The V and J genes are TRDV2 and TRDJ1; 9 bases line up with TRDD3. In the absence of a J gene in TCRdb, the DNA was matched to germline to assign it here. V lost 9 bases to trimming and J lost 0 bases; unmatched junction nucleotides: 13. Germline V CDR1 and CDR2: GEAIGNYY, EKD. CDR3 length equals 16 residues.

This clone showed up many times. CDR3 DNA: TGTGCTCTTGGGGACCCCCCTAGAGGGCTGGGGGATACGATGCGCACCGATAAACTCATCTTT. Translating gives CALGDPPRGLGDTMRTDKLIF. The chain couples TRDV1 to TRDJ1; TRDD3 matches at 12 bases. CDR1 and CDR2 (germline): TSWWSYY, QGS. This CDR3 has 21 amino acids. V shed 3 bases, J shed 1 base, and the junction held 18 bases outside the gene matches.

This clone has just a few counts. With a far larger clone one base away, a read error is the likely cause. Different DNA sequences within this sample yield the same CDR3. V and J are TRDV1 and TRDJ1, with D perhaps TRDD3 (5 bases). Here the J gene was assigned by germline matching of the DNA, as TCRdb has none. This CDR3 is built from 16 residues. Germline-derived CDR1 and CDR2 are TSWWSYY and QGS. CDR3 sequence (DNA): TGTGCTCTTGGGGAGGAGATACCCTCGTACACGGATAAACTCATCTTT. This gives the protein CALGEEIPSYTDKLIF.

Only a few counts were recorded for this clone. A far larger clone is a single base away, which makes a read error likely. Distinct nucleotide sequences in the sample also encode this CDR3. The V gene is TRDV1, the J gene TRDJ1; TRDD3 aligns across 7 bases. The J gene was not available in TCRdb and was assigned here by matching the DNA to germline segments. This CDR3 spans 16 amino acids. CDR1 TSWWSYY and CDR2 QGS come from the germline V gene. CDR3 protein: CALGEARLGDTDKLIF. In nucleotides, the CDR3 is TGTGCTCTCGGGGAAGCCCGGCTGGGGGACACCGATAAACTCATCTTT.

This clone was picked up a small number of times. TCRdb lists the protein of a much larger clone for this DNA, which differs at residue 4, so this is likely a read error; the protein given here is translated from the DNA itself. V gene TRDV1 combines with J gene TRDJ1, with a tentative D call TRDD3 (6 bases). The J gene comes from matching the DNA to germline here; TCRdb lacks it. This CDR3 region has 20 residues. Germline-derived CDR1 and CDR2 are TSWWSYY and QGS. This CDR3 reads CALWELHLWGHPRYLRGLIF. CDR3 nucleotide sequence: TGTGCTCTTTGGGAACTGCATCTCTGGGGACACCCTCGTTACCTGAGGGGACTCATCTTT.

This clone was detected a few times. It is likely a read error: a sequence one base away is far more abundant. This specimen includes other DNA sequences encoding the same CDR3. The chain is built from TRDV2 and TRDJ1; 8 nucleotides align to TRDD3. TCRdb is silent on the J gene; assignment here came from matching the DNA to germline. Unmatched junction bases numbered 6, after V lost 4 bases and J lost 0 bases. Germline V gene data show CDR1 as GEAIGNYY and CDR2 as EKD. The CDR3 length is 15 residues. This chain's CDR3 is CACEPLGDYTDKLIF. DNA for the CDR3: TGTGCCTGTGAGCCTCTGGGGGACTACACCGATAAACTCATCTTT.

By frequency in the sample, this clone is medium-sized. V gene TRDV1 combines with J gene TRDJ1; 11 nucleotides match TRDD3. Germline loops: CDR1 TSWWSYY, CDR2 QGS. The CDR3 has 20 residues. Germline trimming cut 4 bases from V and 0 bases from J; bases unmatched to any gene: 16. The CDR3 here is CALGAGDWGITWVNTDKLIF. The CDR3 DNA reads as TGTGCTCTTGGGGCCGGCGACTGGGGGATAACTTGGGTGAACACCGATAAACTCATCTTT.

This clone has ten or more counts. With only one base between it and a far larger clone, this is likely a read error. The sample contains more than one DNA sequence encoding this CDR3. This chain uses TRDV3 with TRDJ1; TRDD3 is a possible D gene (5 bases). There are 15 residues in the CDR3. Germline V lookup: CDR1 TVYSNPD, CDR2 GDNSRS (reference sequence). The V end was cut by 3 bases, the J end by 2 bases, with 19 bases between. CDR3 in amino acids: CALPAGTKGTDKLIF. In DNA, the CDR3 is TGTGCCTTACCGGCGGGGACCAAGGGGACCGATAAACTCATCTTT.

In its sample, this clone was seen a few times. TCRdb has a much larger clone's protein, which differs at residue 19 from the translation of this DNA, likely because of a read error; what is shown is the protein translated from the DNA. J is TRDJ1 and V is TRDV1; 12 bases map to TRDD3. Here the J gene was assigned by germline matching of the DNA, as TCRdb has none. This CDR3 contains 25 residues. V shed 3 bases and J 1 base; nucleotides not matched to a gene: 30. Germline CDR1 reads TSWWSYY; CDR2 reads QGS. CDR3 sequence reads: CALGDLFPPSTWGIRSIAATDKLIF. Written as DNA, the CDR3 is TGTGCTCTTGGGGACCTCTTCCCTCCAAGTACCTGGGGGATACGCAGCATCGCCGCCACCGATAAACTCATCTTT.

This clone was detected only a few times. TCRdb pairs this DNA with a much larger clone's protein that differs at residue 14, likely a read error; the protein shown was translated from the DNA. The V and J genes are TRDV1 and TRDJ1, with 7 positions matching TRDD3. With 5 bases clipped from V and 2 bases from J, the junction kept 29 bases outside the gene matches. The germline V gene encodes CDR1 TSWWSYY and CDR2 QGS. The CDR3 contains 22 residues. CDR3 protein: CALGHKSLYMLLGGPETDKLIF. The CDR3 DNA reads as TGTGCTCTTGGGCATAAAAGCCTCTACATGCTTCTGGGGGGCCCCGAAACCGATAAACTCATCTTT.

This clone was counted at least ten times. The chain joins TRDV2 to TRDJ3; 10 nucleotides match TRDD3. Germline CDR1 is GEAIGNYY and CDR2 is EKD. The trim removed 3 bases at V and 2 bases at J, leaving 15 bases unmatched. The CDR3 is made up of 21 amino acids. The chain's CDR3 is CACDPANGGYKTTWDTRQMFF. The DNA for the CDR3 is TGTGCCTGTGACCCTGCGAATGGGGGATACAAGACAACCTGGGACACCCGACAGATGTTTTTC.

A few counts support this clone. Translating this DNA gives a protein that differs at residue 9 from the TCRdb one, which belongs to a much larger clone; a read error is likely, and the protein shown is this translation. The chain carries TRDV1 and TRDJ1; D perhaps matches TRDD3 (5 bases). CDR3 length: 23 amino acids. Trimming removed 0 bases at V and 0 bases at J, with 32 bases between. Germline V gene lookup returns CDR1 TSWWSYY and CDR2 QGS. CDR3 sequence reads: CALGELPLPRGGWDSAYTDKLIF. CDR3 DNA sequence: TGTGCTCTTGGGGAACTTCCACTCCCACGAGGGGGGTGGGATTCAGCGTACACCGATAAACTCATCTTT.

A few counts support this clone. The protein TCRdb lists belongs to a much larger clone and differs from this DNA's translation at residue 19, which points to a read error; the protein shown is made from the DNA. The CDR3 region is CACHKRVRGDRPGYTDKLTF. The CDR3 nucleotides are TGTGCCTGCCACAAGAGAGTTCGTGGGGACCGACCAGGGTACACCGATAAACTCACCTTT. With the J gene uncalled, the V gene is TRDV2; the tabulated D call, TRDD3, remains unverified against the DNA. Germline CDR1 GEAIGNYY, CDR2 EKD. The CDR3 contains 20 residues.

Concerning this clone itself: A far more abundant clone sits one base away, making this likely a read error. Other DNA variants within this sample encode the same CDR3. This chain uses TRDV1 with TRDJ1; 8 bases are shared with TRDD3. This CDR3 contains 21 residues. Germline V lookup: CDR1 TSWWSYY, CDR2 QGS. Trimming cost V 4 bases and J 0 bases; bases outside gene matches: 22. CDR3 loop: CALGAYLPSYDLWGNTDKLIF. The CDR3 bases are TGTGCTCTTGGGGCGTACCTCCCGTCCTACGATCTCTGGGGGAACACCGATAAACTCATCTTT.

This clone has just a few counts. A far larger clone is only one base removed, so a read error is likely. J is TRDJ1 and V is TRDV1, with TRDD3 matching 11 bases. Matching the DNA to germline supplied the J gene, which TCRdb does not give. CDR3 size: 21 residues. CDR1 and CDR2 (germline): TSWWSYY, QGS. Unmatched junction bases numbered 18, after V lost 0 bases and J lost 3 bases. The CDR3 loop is CALGELLRGYWGIIPPDKLIF. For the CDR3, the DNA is TGTGCTCTTGGGGAACTCCTACGCGGGTACTGGGGGATAATACCCCCCGATAAACTCATCTTT.

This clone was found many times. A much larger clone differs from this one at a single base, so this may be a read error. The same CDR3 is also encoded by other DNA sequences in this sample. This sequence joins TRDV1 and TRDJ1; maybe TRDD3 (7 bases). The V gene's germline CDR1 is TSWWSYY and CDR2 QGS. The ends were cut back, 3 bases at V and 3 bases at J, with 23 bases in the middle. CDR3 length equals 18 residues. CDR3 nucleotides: TGTGCTCTTGGGGACTTCCTTCCCCCCGGGATACTGGCCGATAAACTCATCTTT. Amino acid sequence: CALGDFLPPGILADKLIF.

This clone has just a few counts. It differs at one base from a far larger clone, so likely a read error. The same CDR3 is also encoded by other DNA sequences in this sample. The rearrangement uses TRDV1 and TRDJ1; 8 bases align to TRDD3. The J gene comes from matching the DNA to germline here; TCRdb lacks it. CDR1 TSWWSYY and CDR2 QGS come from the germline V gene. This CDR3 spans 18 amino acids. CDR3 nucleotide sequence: TGCGCTCTTGGGGCCCACTACCTCTGGTGGGGGATCACCGATAAACTCATCTTT. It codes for CALGAHYLWWGITDKLIF.

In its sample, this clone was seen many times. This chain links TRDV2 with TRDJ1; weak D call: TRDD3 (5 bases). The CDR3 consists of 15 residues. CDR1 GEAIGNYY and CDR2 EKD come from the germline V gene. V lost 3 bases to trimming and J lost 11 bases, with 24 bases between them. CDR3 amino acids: CACDPIEDWLERLIF. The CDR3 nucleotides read TGTGCCTGTGACCCCATTGAGGACTGGTTAGAAAGGCTCATCTTT.

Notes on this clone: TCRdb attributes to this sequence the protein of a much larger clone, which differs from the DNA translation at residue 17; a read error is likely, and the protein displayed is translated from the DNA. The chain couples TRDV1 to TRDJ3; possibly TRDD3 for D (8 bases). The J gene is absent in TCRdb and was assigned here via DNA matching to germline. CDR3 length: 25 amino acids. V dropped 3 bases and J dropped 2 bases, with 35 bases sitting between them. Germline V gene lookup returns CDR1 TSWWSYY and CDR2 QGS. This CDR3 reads CALGDPIFLQGDNRADPWDTRQMFF. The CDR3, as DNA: TGTGCTCTTGGGGATCCAATTTTCCTACAGGGGGATAACCGTGCGGACCCCTGGGACACCCGACAGATGTTTTTC.

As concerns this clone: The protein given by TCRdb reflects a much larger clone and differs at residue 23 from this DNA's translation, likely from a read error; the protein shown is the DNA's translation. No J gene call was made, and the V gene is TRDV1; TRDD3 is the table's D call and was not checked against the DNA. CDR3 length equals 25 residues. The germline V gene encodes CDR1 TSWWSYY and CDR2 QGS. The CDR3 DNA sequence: TGTGCTCTTGGGGAACCAACCTTCCTAATCTCTTTTAATGATGGGGGATTCCGGTACACCGATAAACCCATCTTT. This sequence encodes CALGEPTFLISFNDGGFRYTDKPIF.